A selection of T cell receptor beta chains follows, all from one sample in a study of T cells after posttransplantation cyclophosphamide. The data were produced by immunoSEQ multiplex PCR, yet TCRdb's version contains in-frame clones alone and is incomplete. The sample holds 25,000 to 30,000 clones, 86% seen once. The sequenced sample was PBMCs. These receptors originate from a man aged 50 to 60. The CDR3 runs from the conserved cysteine through the conserved F or W. The D gene is left open where the match is weak. Size is omitted from some rows. Given values are once, few, many or a class for expanded clones.

v_gene: TRBV4-1; d_gene: TRBD1; j_gene: TRBJ1-1; len: 18; abundance: -; CDR3aa: CASSRALTGALVYTEAFF; CDR3nt: TGCGCCAGCAGCCGAGCACTTACAGGGGCCCTGGTGTACACTGAAGCTTTCTTT
v_gene: TRBV19; d_gene: TRBD1; j_gene: TRBJ1-1; len: 14; abundance: -; CDR3aa: CASSVGQANTEAFF; CDR3nt: TGTGCCAGTAGTGTCGGACAGGCGAACACTGAAGCTTTCTTT
v_gene: TRBV2; d_gene: -; j_gene: TRBJ2-1; len: 14; abundance: -; CDR3aa: CASRGVSSYNEQFF; CDR3nt: TGTGCCAGCCGCGGGGTGAGCTCCTACAATGAGCAGTTCTTC
v_gene: TRBV27; d_gene: -; j_gene: TRBJ2-5; len: 15; abundance: few; CDR3aa: CASSLWAGSFETQYF; CDR3nt: TGTGCCAGCAGTTTGTGGGCGGGATCTTTTGAGACCCAGTACTTC
v_gene: TRBV11-2; d_gene: -; j_gene: TRBJ1-5; len: 13; abundance: -; CDR3aa: CASSLGSGQPQHF; CDR3nt: TGTGCCAGCAGCTTAGGGAGTGGTCAGCCCCAGCATTTT
v_gene: TRBV6-5; d_gene: TRBD1; j_gene: TRBJ2-6; len: 15; abundance: -; CDR3aa: CASRAQGAGANVLTF; CDR3nt: TGTGCCAGCAGGGCCCAGGGGGCTGGGGCCAACGTCCTGACTTTC
v_gene: TRBV7-2; d_gene: TRBD2; j_gene: TRBJ2-7; len: 12; abundance: -; CDR3aa: CASSLGGGEQYF; CDR3nt: TGTGCCAGCAGCTTAGGGGGGGGCGAGCAGTACTTC
v_gene: TRBV14; d_gene: TRBD1; j_gene: TRBJ2-7; len: 13; abundance: -; CDR3aa: CASSRTGNNEQYF; CDR3nt: TGTGCCAGCAGCCGGACAGGAAACAACGAGCAGTACTTC
v_gene: TRBV9; d_gene: TRBD2; j_gene: TRBJ2-1; len: 18; abundance: -; CDR3aa: CASSVEGGLAGSYNEQFF; CDR3nt: TGTGCCAGCAGCGTAGAGGGCGGACTAGCGGGCTCCTACAATGAGCAGTTCTTC
v_gene: TRBV5-4; d_gene: -; j_gene: TRBJ2-1; len: 14; abundance: -; CDR3aa: CASKNREPYNEQFF; CDR3nt: TGTGCCAGCAAAAACAGGGAACCCTACAATGAGCAGTTCTTC
v_gene: TRBV19; d_gene: -; j_gene: TRBJ1-5; len: 14; abundance: -; CDR3aa: CASSITGFLQPQHF; CDR3nt: TGTGCCAGTAGTATAACAGGGTTTCTTCAGCCCCAGCATTTT
v_gene: TRBV9; d_gene: -; j_gene: TRBJ2-7; len: 15; abundance: -; CDR3aa: CASSVVPRSLGEQYF; CDR3nt: TGTGCCAGCAGCGTAGTCCCCCGATCCCTCGGCGAGCAGTACTTC
v_gene: TRBV5-4; d_gene: TRBD2; j_gene: TRBJ2-5; len: 15; abundance: few; CDR3aa: CASSSGRAAEETQYF; CDR3nt: TGTGCCAGCAGCTCTGGGAGGGCAGCTGAAGAGACCCAGTACTTC
v_gene: TRBV30; d_gene: -; j_gene: TRBJ2-3; len: 12; abundance: -; CDR3aa: CAWSVIRDTQYF; CDR3nt: TGTGCCTGGAGTGTAATCAGGGATACGCAGTATTTT
v_gene: TRBV7-9; d_gene: -; j_gene: TRBJ1-4; len: 14; abundance: -; CDR3aa: CASSVQVTNEKLFF; CDR3nt: TGTGCCAGCAGCGTTCAGGTTACTAATGAAAAACTGTTTTTT
v_gene: TRBV10-1; d_gene: TRBD1; j_gene: TRBJ1-2; len: 15; abundance: -; CDR3aa: CASSGGGDPNYGYTF; CDR3nt: TGCGCCAGCAGTGGAGGGGGCGATCCTAACTATGGCTACACCTTC
v_gene: TRBV5-1; d_gene: -; j_gene: TRBJ1-6; len: 15; abundance: -; CDR3aa: CASSLDRAGNSPLHF; CDR3nt: TGCGCCAGCAGCTTGGACAGGGCGGGCAATTCACCCCTCCACTTT
v_gene: TRBV6-5; d_gene: TRBD1; j_gene: TRBJ2-3; len: 16; abundance: -; CDR3aa: CASSYPTGVSTDTQYF; CDR3nt: TGTGCCAGCAGTTACCCCACAGGGGTTAGCACAGATACGCAGTATTTT
v_gene: TRBV7-9; d_gene: -; j_gene: TRBJ1-1; len: 18; abundance: -; CDR3aa: CASSLAKWFSRMDTEAFF; CDR3nt: TGTGCCAGCAGCTTAGCGAAGTGGTTTTCTAGGATGGACACTGAAGCTTTCTTT
v_gene: TRBV4-1; d_gene: TRBD1; j_gene: TRBJ1-1; len: 15; abundance: -; CDR3aa: CASSPYRGANTEAFF; CDR3nt: TGCGCCAGCAGCCCGTACAGGGGGGCGAACACTGAAGCTTTCTTT
v_gene: TRBV30; d_gene: -; j_gene: TRBJ2-2; len: 12; abundance: -; CDR3aa: CAWSDSSRELFF; CDR3nt: TGTGCCTGGAGTGACTCCTCTAGGGAGCTGTTTTTT
v_gene: TRBV7-2; d_gene: TRBD1; j_gene: TRBJ2-5; len: 14; abundance: few; CDR3aa: CASRRTTGWETQYF; CDR3nt: TGTGCCAGCAGGAGAACGACAGGGTGGGAGACCCAGTACTTC
v_gene: TRBV14; d_gene: -; j_gene: TRBJ2-1; len: 16; abundance: -; CDR3aa: CASSSNVNRVRNEQFF; CDR3nt: TGTGCCAGCAGCTCAAACGTAAACAGGGTCCGCAATGAGCAGTTCTTC
v_gene: TRBV27; d_gene: TRBD2; j_gene: TRBJ2-3; len: 16; abundance: -; CDR3aa: CASSPPASGSTDTQYF; CDR3nt: TGTGCCAGCAGTCCACCGGCTAGCGGCAGCACAGATACGCAGTATTTT
v_gene: TRBV29-1; d_gene: TRBD1; j_gene: TRBJ1-2; len: 13; abundance: -; CDR3aa: CSVGDRGDYGYTF; CDR3nt: TGCAGCGTTGGGGACAGGGGGGACTATGGCTACACCTTC
v_gene: TRBV5-1; d_gene: -; j_gene: TRBJ1-4; len: 15; abundance: -; CDR3aa: CASSLTGREYEKLFF; CDR3nt: TGCGCCAGCAGCTTGACGGGGAGGGAATATGAAAAACTGTTTTTT
v_gene: TRBV6-1; d_gene: -; j_gene: TRBJ1-2; len: 13; abundance: -; CDR3aa: CASSEVQGRGYTF; CDR3nt: TGTGCCAGCAGTGAAGTGCAGGGGCGCGGCTACACCTTC
v_gene: TRBV18; d_gene: TRBD1; j_gene: TRBJ2-1; len: 13; abundance: -; CDR3aa: CASSGDRSSEQFF; CDR3nt: TGTGCCAGCTCGGGGGACAGGTCCTCTGAGCAGTTCTTC
v_gene: TRBV27; d_gene: -; j_gene: TRBJ2-2; len: 17; abundance: -; CDR3aa: CASSLTLRDSNTGELFF; CDR3nt: TGTGCCAGCAGTTTAACGCTCAGGGACTCGAACACCGGGGAGCTGTTTTTT
v_gene: TRBV9; d_gene: -; j_gene: TRBJ2-7; len: 13; abundance: -; CDR3aa: CASSVSPTYEQYF; CDR3nt: TGTGCCAGCAGCGTATCCCCAACATACGAGCAGTACTTC
v_gene: TRBV7-3; d_gene: TRBD2; j_gene: TRBJ2-2; len: 14; abundance: once; CDR3aa: CASSLGLAAGELFF; CDR3nt: TGTGCCAGCAGCTTGGGACTAGCGGCCGGGGAGCTGTTTTTT
v_gene: TRBV7-3; d_gene: -; j_gene: TRBJ2-5; len: 15; abundance: -; CDR3aa: CASSLVRGLQETQYF; CDR3nt: TGTGCCAGCAGCTTAGTCAGGGGCTTACAAGAGACCCAGTACTTC
v_gene: TRBV11-3; d_gene: TRBD1; j_gene: TRBJ1-2; len: 13; abundance: -; CDR3aa: CASSTSGTAGYTF; CDR3nt: TGTGCCAGCAGCACTTCCGGGACAGCTGGCTACACCTTC
v_gene: TRBV7-9; d_gene: -; j_gene: TRBJ2-1; len: 15; abundance: -; CDR3aa: CASSKREYSYNEQFF; CDR3nt: TGTGCCAGCAGTAAACGGGAGTACTCCTACAATGAGCAGTTCTTC
v_gene: TRBV7-8; d_gene: TRBD1; j_gene: TRBJ1-5; len: 15; abundance: -; CDR3aa: CASSSDRGSNQPQHF; CDR3nt: TGTGCCAGCAGCTCGGACAGGGGTAGCAATCAGCCCCAGCATTTT
v_gene: TRBV6-1; d_gene: TRBD1; j_gene: TRBJ1-1; len: 13; abundance: few; CDR3aa: CASSLGQGGEAFF; CDR3nt: TGTGCCAGCAGTCTTGGACAGGGAGGGGAAGCTTTCTTT
v_gene: TRBV18; d_gene: TRBD1; j_gene: TRBJ2-1; len: 13; abundance: -; CDR3aa: CASSGTEYNEQFF; CDR3nt: TGTGCCAGCTCCGGGACAGAGTACAATGAGCAGTTCTTC
v_gene: TRBV7-9; d_gene: -; j_gene: TRBJ1-2; len: 15; abundance: -; CDR3aa: CASSLVGHDNYGYTF; CDR3nt: TGTGCCAGCAGCTTAGTGGGGCATGATAACTATGGCTACACCTTC
v_gene: TRBV2; d_gene: TRBD1; j_gene: TRBJ1-2; len: 13; abundance: -; CDR3aa: CASSEKGAEGYTF; CDR3nt: TGTGCCAGCAGTGAAAAGGGGGCAGAAGGCTACACCTTC
v_gene: TRBV2; d_gene: -; j_gene: TRBJ1-1; len: 13; abundance: -; CDR3aa: CASSLQGYTEAFF; CDR3nt: TGTGCCAGCAGTTTACAGGGCTACACTGAAGCTTTCTTT
v_gene: TRBV6-6; d_gene: TRBD2; j_gene: TRBJ2-1; len: 15; abundance: -; CDR3aa: CASSYASGGASEQFF; CDR3nt: TGTGCCAGCAGTTACGCTAGCGGGGGGGCCAGTGAGCAGTTCTTC
v_gene: TRBV7-2; d_gene: TRBD2; j_gene: TRBJ2-3; len: 15; abundance: -; CDR3aa: CASSLTSGGLDTQYF; CDR3nt: TGTGCCAGCAGCTTGACTAGCGGGGGGTTAGATACGCAGTATTTT
v_gene: TRBV13; d_gene: -; j_gene: TRBJ1-5; len: 16; abundance: -; CDR3aa: CASSLGLGGFDQPQHF; CDR3nt: TGTGCCAGCAGCTTAGGTCTGGGGGGATTTGATCAGCCCCAGCATTTT
v_gene: TRBV9; d_gene: TRBD2; j_gene: TRBJ2-1; len: 15; abundance: once; CDR3aa: CASSVGTSVYNEQFF; CDR3nt: TGTGCCAGCAGCGTAGGGACTAGCGTTTACAATGAGCAGTTCTTC
v_gene: TRBV11-3; d_gene: -; j_gene: TRBJ1-2; len: 15; abundance: -; CDR3aa: CASSSQIGRLDGYTF; CDR3nt: TGTGCCAGCAGCTCCCAAATAGGGAGATTGGATGGCTACACCTTC
v_gene: TRBV4-2; d_gene: -; j_gene: TRBJ2-1; len: 13; abundance: -; CDR3aa: CASSKRRENEQFF; CDR3nt: TGTGCCAGCAGCAAACGTAGGGAGAATGAGCAGTTCTTC
v_gene: TRBV5-1; d_gene: -; j_gene: TRBJ1-5; len: 13; abundance: -; CDR3aa: CASRFDGNQPQHF; CDR3nt: TGCGCCAGCAGATTCGACGGGAATCAGCCCCAGCATTTT
v_gene: TRBV13; d_gene: -; j_gene: TRBJ1-1; len: 15; abundance: few; CDR3aa: CASSLRGSRNTEAFF; CDR3nt: TGTGCCAGCAGCTTACGGGGGTCCAGGAACACTGAAGCTTTCTTT